The T cell receptor (beta chain) under discussion was sequenced for a study of regulatory T cells in long-lasting Graves disease. Study background: Graves' patients who were just diagnosed had used antithyroid drugs for under 3 months.

The time point denotes: newly diagnosed GD, antithyroid drugs for less than 3 months. Preparation of the TCR library used RNA extracted from PBMCs. This clonotype was seen a few times. Its antigen remains unidentified. TCR beta libraries were built with iRepertoire HTBI primers and Arm-PCR of CDR3 regions. TCRdb re-called the multiplex PCR reads through MiXCR, storing one row per CDR3 protein. The repertoire holds 250,000 or so distinct CDR3 sequences, more than 15% seen once, with 11% to 15% in the top ten. The trim removed 4 bases at V and 6 bases at J, leaving 8 bases unmatched. Germline V gene lookup returns CDR1 LGHNA and CDR2 YNFKEQ. The CDR3 has 15 amino acids. Overall study results and limits: Persistent disease showed a preference for TRBV28, TRBJ1-2 and TRBJ2-5.

The sample was also reused in another study, on T cells in Graves' hyperthyroidism and ophthalmopathy. That report adds: Graves' hyperthyroidism showing no ophthalmopathy progression within 18 months was considered stable. The study used the HTBI primer set for a first-round RT-PCR of the TCR CDR3.

The specimen was peripheral blood mononuclear cells (PBMCs), collected at new diagnosis, from a patient treated with antithyroid drugs. The rearrangement uses TRBV4-2 and TRBJ1-5; 8 bases line up with TRBD1. This clonotype originated in a woman between 25 and 40 years old with Graves disease. The CDR3 sequence: CASSPGQGRSQPQHF. For the CDR3, the DNA is TGTGCCAGCAGCCCAGGACAGGGAAGGAGTCAGCCCCAGCATTTT.